This TCR beta chain is from a study of tumor-infiltrating lymphocytes in oesophageal squamous cell carcinoma (dated by TCRdb to 2016 to 2017). Only a few counts were recorded for this clonotype. The antigen it binds to is not known. Per-nucleotide qualities are absent, and no much larger clonotype sits a single base away. Preparation of the library involved PCR. The run used an Illumina HiSeq 2000. TCRdb handled the public reads itself, with Q25 trimming in fastp and clone calling in MiXCR, and kept productive beta chains. For every CDR3 protein sequence, its rows merge into one entry that carries the most common genes and DNA. Across this sample there are about 12,000 distinct CDR3 sequences, with around three fifths seen only once. The leading ten clones occupy about 34% of the sample. Including the terminal cysteine and phenylalanine, the CDR3 comprises 14 residues. The retained sequence is limited to the CDR3, 42 bases, with the frame set at the first base. V is clipped by 1 base and J by 1 base, and the sequence between their germline boundaries is 7 bases long. The germline V gene specifies SGHVS as CDR1 and FQNEAQ as CDR2.

The specimen sequenced was esophageal tumor tissue. The receptor was isolated from a female donor with esophageal squamous cell carcinoma. In this chain, TRBV7-8 is recombined with TRBJ1-1, with the identity of the D gene unclear. The CDR3 protein sequence reads: CASSLVRGNTEAFF. The sequenced DNA is TGTGCCAGCAGCTTAGTCCGGGGGAACACTGAAGCTTTCTTT.